This is a list of T cell receptor beta chains from one sample in a study of tumor and adjacent non-tumor tissue in lung cancer. TCRdb independently ran MiXCR on the multiplex PCR reads; one entry per CDR3 protein. The profile shows around 74,000 distinct CDR3 sequences, roughly 70% of them singletons. The sequenced sample consisted of lung tumor tissue. Receptors originate from a woman aged 65 to 85 with non-small cell lung cancer. Both conserved end residues are part of each CDR3. The D gene is left open where the match is weak. Part of the rows lack a size; the others show once, few, many or a class for expanded clones.

>TRBV5-5|once|TRBJ1-1|TRBD1
TGTGCCAGCAGCTCTGCAGGACAGGCCCCGATGAACACTGAAGCTTCATTT
CASSSAGQAPMNTEASF
>TRBV7-9|few|TRBJ1-1|-
TGTGCCAGCAGCTTCGAGGGCGCTGAAGCTTTCTTT
CASSFEGAEAFF
>TRBV6-6|-|TRBJ2-1|TRBD2
TGTGCCAGCAGGGACCTGACTAGCGGGAGGGCCGGGGAGCAGTTCTTC
CASRDLTSGRAGEQFF
>TRBV6-2/TRBV6-3|-|TRBJ2-2|-
TGTGCCAGCAGATACTCCCTGGTGCAGCAGGAGACGGACGGGGAGCTGTTTTTT
CASRYSLVQQETDGELFF
>TRBV29-1|-|TRBJ2-1|-
TGCAGCGATGAGAGGGGGTACAATAAGCAGTTCTTC
CSDERGYNKQFF
>TRBV7-3|few|TRBJ2-3|-
TGTGCCAGCAGCTTCGGACCAGGGTCCACAGATACGCAGTATTTT
CASSFGPGSTDTQYF
>TRBV29-1|-|TRBJ2-2|TRBD1
TGCAGCGTTGAAGCTACTAGGTCAGGGGGCGCCGGGGAGCTGTTTTTT
CSVEATRSGGAGELFF
>TRBV4-1|many|TRBJ1-1|TRBD1
TGCGCCAGCAGCCAAGGACAGGGAATGAACACTGAAGCTTTCTTT
CASSQGQGMNTEAFF
>TRBV6-6|-|TRBJ2-7|TRBD1
TGTGCAAGCAGTCGCAGCAGGGACAGCGTAAGCTACGAGCAGCACTTC
CASSRSRDSVSYEQHF
>TRBV7-8|-|TRBJ2-7|-
TGTGCCAGCAACTTATACGGTAGACAGACCTACGAGCAGTACTTC
CASNLYGRQTYEQYF
>TRBV11-1|-|TRBJ1-2|-
TGTGCCAGCAGAAATGCGGGGATGGTCTATGACTACACCTTC
CASRNAGMVYDYTF
>TRBV12-3/TRBV12-4|-|TRBJ1-2|-
TGTGCTAGCAGATCCGGACAGCGCTATGGCTACACCTTC
CASRSGQRYGYTF
>TRBV28|few|TRBJ2-5|TRBD1
TGTGCCGGCAGTTTATGGACAGGGCGCGGGGAGACCCAGTACTTC
CAGSLWTGRGETQYF
>TRBV29-1|-|TRBJ2-7|TRBD1
TGTAGCGTCCGGGACAGGGACTCCTACGTGCAGTACTTC
CSVRDRDSYVQYF
>TRBV20-1|many|TRBJ2-1|TRBD2
TGCAGTGCTAGACCCCGCTGGGGTAGCGGGAGGGCAGACAATGAGCAGTTCTTC
CSARPRWGSGRADNEQFF
>TRBV6-1|-|TRBJ1-5|-
TGTGCCAGCCTGAAGGGGTGGACTCAGCCCCAGCACTTT
CASLKGWTQPQHF
>TRBV20-1|-|TRBJ1-5|TRBD1
TGCAGTGCTAGAGACCGGGACAGGGGGTTTCAGCCCCAGCATTTT
CSARDRDRGFQPQHF
>TRBV11-1|many|TRBJ2-7|-
TGTGCCAGCAGCTTATCGGGACTCTTGGAGCAGTACTTC
CASSLSGLLEQYF
>TRBV29-1|-|TRBJ1-5|-
TGCAGCGTTTTAAATGGACATAGCGATCAGCCCCAGCATTTT
CSVLNGHSDQPQHF
>TRBV7-2|-|TRBJ2-7|TRBD2
TGTGCCAGCAGCTTAGAGTCTAGCGGGAGTTCCGAGCAGTACTTC
CASSLESSGSSEQYF
>TRBV29-1|many|TRBJ2-1|-
TGCAGCGTTCCCCCACCCGCAGGTAATGAGCAGTTCTTC
CSVPPPAGNEQFF
>TRBV24-1|-|TRBJ2-3|-
TGTGCCACCCGTAATCCGACAGTGAATACGCAGTATTTT
CATRNPTVNTQYF
>TRBV7-3|-|TRBJ2-3|TRBD2
TGTGCCAGCAGCCCGTCTAGCGGCATAGATACGCAGTATTTT
CASSPSSGIDTQYF
>TRBV6-1|-|TRBJ2-3|-
TGTGCCAGCAGACCTGAACGGGGATGGGGCACAGAAATGCAGTATTTT
CASRPERGWGTEMQYF
>TRBV20-1|-|TRBJ2-4|-
TGCAGTGCTCAGGATGGTGGGAAAAACATTCAGCACTTC
CSAQDGGKNIQHF
>TRBV20-1|-|TRBJ2-3|-
TGCAGTGCTGCTTCTTCTAGCACAGATACGCAGTATTTT
CSAASSSTDTQYF
>TRBV5-6|-|TRBJ2-3|-
TGTGCCAGCAGCTTGAAGCTCGGCATAGATACGCAATATTTT
CASSLKLGIDTQYF
>TRBV10-3|-|TRBJ2-1|-
TGTGCCATCAGTGTGACTATCGACTACAATGAGCAGTTCTTC
CAISVTIDYNEQFF
>TRBV5-4|-|TRBJ2-1|TRBD2
TGTGTAAGCTGGCGGGCGGGAGGCTCCTACAATGAGCAGTTCTTC
CVSWRAGGSYNEQFF
>TRBV30|-|TRBJ2-4|-
TGTGCCTGGAGTGTAAAAGGAGATCAGCACTTC
CAWSVKGDQHF
>TRBV10-3|-|TRBJ2-1|-
TGTGCCATCACTCGAGGGGAGGGGGAAAACAGTGAGCAGTTCTTC
CAITRGEGENSEQFF
>TRBV7-8|many|TRBJ2-1|TRBD2
TGTGCCAGCAGCCAGCGAGGTAGCGGGATAAGCAATGAGCAGTTCTTC
CASSQRGSGISNEQFF
>TRBV30|few|TRBJ1-2|TRBD1
TGTGCCTGGAGTGCCCGACAGGGGGAGGATGGCTACACCTTC
CAWSARQGEDGYTF
>TRBV5-6|-|TRBJ2-7|-
TGTGCCAGCAGCTTGGAGGGGGAGGGCCTCTACGAGCGATACTTC
CASSLEGEGLYERYF
>TRBV29-1|-|TRBJ2-1|-
TGCGGCGTTGAAGGGACGGTAGGCAATGAGCAGTTCTTC
CGVEGTVGNEQFF
>TRBV6-2/TRBV6-3|-|TRBJ2-3|TRBD2
TGTGCCAGCAGTTACCGGGGACTATCGGGAGAGCCAACCACAGATACGCAGTATTTT
CASSYRGLSGEPTTDTQYF
>TRBV29-1|-|TRBJ2-1|TRBD1
TGCAGCTCTCGACAGGGTCAGTACAAAGAGCAGTTCTTC
CSSRQGQYKEQFF
>TRBV12-3/TRBV12-4|many|TRBJ2-7|-
TGTGCCAGCATGGGGGCCCTAGCGGCCTACGAGCAGTACTTC
CASMGALAAYEQYF
>TRBV12-3/TRBV12-4|many|TRBJ1-1|TRBD1
TGTGCCAGCAGTTTAGCCGGACAGGGAGTGAACACTGAAGCTTTCTTT
CASSLAGQGVNTEAFF
>TRBV28|-|TRBJ2-7|-
TGTGTCAGCAGCTCCGCGGCCGGGGCAGCCTTCTACGAGCAGTGCTTC
CVSSSAAGAAFYEQCF
>TRBV29-1|-|TRBJ1-1|-
TGCAACGTTGGACAAGGTTTCCTGAACACTGAAGCTTTCTTT
CNVGQGFLNTEAFF
>TRBV28|once|TRBJ1-1|-
TGTGCCAGCAGTGGGGGGAACAGCCTGAACACTGAAGCTTTCTTT
CASSGGNSLNTEAFF
>TRBV2|-|TRBJ1-5|TRBD1
TGTGCCAGCAGAACAGGGGGTTCTAGCAATCAGCCCCAGCATTTT
CASRTGGSSNQPQHF
>TRBV29-1|-|TRBJ2-5|TRBD2
TGCAGCGTGGCCGTCAGGACTAGCGGGAGTGAGACCCAGTGCTTT
CSVAVRTSGSETQCF
>TRBV6-5|-|TRBJ2-5|-
TGTGCCAGCAGTTACTCCCTTGGGGAGGGGGAGGATACCCAGTACTTC
CASSYSLGEGEDTQYF
>TRBV10-2|-|TRBJ1-5|-
TGCGCCAGCAGTGTTCGTGGGAATCAGCTCCAGCACTTT
CASSVRGNQLQHF
>TRBV4-1|-|TRBJ2-1|-
TGCGCCAGTAAGAACCGTTGGGGGGTCTACAATGAGCAGTTCTTC
CASKNRWGVYNEQFF
>TRBV20-1|-|TRBJ2-1|-
TGCAGTGCTACAGATATCCGCAGGGGGGGCAATGAGCAGTTCTTC
CSATDIRRGGNEQFF